This TCR beta chain was found in a study of blood T cell repertoires in COVID-19. About the research overall: Samples of COVID-19 (acute and convalescent) were obtained from the United States, Italy and Spain. Nucleic acid was either cDNA or gDNA, and it came from T cells, B-cell-depleted T cells, or PBMCs.

Trimming took 5 bases from V and 8 from J, leaving 14 bases between them. The CDR3 sequence is 13 residues long. The germline V gene encodes CDR1 SGHTA and CDR2 FQGNSA. In the original processing: Estimation of nucleated cell counts relied on the amplification of reference gene primers. The table came from immunoSEQ multiplex PCR; TCRdb's copy has only in-frame clones and leaves some out. That table gives V, J and clone size, and the DNA gave D and trimming. The repertoire holds some 140,000 clones, with around 79% as singletons. The material sequenced was peripheral blood. The TCR comes from a man aged 60-69 years with acute or convalescent COVID-19. The V call is TRBV7-2, the J call TRBJ2-3; D possibly corresponds to TRBD1 (5 bases). CDR3 sequence: CASSADRQFTQYF. The CDR3 bases are TGTGCCAGCAGCGCAGATAGACAGTTTACGCAGTATTTT.